Listed below are T cell receptor beta chains from one sample, sequenced in a study of OX40 agonist ivuxolimab in advanced cancers. Profiling relied on immunoSEQ multiplex PCR, and the TCRdb table lists in-frame clones only, not all of them. Among around 84,000 clones, about 88% were seen once, and the ten largest hold 6.5% to 8%. Sequencing was performed on CD4+ or CD8+ T cells sorted from blood, taken in a trial of the OX40 agonist ivuxolimab. The source is an adult with an advanced solid tumor such as melanoma, head and neck, liver or kidney cancer. The CDR3 runs from the conserved cysteine through the conserved F or W. Clone size, where shown, is once, few, many, or a class for clones that have expanded.

v_call,clone_size,cdr3_length,cdr3_aa
TRBV29-1,once,13,CSAEGDRAYEQYF
TRBV5-1,.,15,CASSLEQGMNYGYTF
TRBV2,.,12,CASSKVTDTQYF
TRBV6-6,.,16,CASSFRTGPQLDTQYF
TRBV4-2,.,15,CASSQDLIQYYGYTF
TRBV18,.,16,CASSGQRGSSYNEQFF
TRBV5-4,.,15,CASSLGYRGGYGYTF
TRBV7-9,.,13,CASSLEGVGEQFF
TRBV2,.,14,CASSDRVGNQPQHF
TRBV2,once,16,CASSGQGSTSGNTIYF
TRBV5-4,medium-sized,15,CASSLGSQPNHEAFF
TRBV4-1,.,16,CASSQEKRGGQETQYF
TRBV19,.,19,CASSRGTGVVAVGYYGYTF
TRBV7-2,.,14,CASSPRQIQETQYF
TRBV4-1,.,14,CASSQDQSNQPQHF
TRBV12-5,.,16,CASGFQRDFAYNEQFF
TRBV2,.,16,CASSGGGGLGNQPQHF
TRBV6-5,.,12,CASSDGSHEQFF
TRBV27,.,15,CASSRDRGPNQPQHF
TRBV7-6,.,17,CASSYRVQGAFTDTQYF
TRBV9,few,15,CASSPGTSANNEQFF
TRBV7-9,.,15,CASSLARDRGSSQYF
TRBV6-6,.,14,CASTGGRGRETQYF
TRBV4-1,once,16,CASSQAKGSSNEKLFF
TRBV27,.,13,CASSPGTGYGYTF